Included here is one T cell receptor (beta chain) sequence, with context. Its antigen is currently unknown. Amplification used 60 Vbeta primers and 13 Jbeta primers. Generated by immunoSEQ multiplex PCR, the TCRdb table keeps only in-frame clones and is missing some. The sample consists of 160,000 or so clones, roughly 80% of them appearing once. The data were taken from a study of cytomegalovirus exposure and HLA in healthy donors. Study outcomes and limitations: Earlier analysis found most TCR beta V segments productive about 87% or about 30% of the time.

Germline loops: CDR1 MDHEN, CDR2 SYDVKM. CDR3 length equals 14 residues. V shed 5 bases and J shed 6 bases, with 16 bases lying between them. The gene calls are TRBV28 and TRBJ1-2, with a weak D call TRBD1 (5 bases). Sequencing input: PBMCs. The clonotype comes from a young man in good health and CMV-seropositive. CDR3 nucleotide sequence: TGTGCCAGCAGTCAACCGGGGGTATTGAATGGCTACACCTTC. This codes for CASSQPGVLNGYTF.